Included here is one T cell receptor (beta chain) sequence, with context. V lost 8 bases to trimming and J lost 2 bases, with 11 bases between them. The CDR3 extends over 13 amino acids. CDR1 SNHLY and CDR2 FYNNEI come from the germline V gene. This sample is part of a study of T cells after yellow fever vaccination. TCRdb reprocessed the 5' RACE reads via MiXCR and lists one record per CDR3 protein. The table lists under 400,000 distinct CDR3 sequences, approximately 12% of them singletons. The chain uses TRBV2 and TRBJ2-3, with D maybe TRBD2 (6 bases). This receptor was taken from a man in his late teens or twenties who received the YFV17D yellow fever vaccine. The sequenced sample was CD4+ T cells sorted from PBMCs, obtained 15 days after the yellow fever booster vaccination. The CDR3, as DNA: TGTGCCAGCCGATGGGACTCCACAGATACGCAGTATTTT. This translates into CASRWDSTDTQYF.